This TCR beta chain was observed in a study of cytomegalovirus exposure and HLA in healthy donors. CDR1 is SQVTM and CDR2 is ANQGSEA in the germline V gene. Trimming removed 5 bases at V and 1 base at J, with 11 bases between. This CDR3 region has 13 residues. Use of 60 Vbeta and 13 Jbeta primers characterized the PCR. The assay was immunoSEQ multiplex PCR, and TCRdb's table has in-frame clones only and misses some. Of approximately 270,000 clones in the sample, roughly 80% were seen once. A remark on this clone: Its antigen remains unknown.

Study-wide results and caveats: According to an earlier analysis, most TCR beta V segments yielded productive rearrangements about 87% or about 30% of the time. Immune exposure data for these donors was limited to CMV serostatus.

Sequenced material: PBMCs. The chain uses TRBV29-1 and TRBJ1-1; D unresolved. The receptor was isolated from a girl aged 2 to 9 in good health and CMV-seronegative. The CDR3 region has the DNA TGCAGCGTTTTCGGCCACAGGAACACTGAAGCTTTCTTT. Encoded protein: CSVFGHRNTEAFF.